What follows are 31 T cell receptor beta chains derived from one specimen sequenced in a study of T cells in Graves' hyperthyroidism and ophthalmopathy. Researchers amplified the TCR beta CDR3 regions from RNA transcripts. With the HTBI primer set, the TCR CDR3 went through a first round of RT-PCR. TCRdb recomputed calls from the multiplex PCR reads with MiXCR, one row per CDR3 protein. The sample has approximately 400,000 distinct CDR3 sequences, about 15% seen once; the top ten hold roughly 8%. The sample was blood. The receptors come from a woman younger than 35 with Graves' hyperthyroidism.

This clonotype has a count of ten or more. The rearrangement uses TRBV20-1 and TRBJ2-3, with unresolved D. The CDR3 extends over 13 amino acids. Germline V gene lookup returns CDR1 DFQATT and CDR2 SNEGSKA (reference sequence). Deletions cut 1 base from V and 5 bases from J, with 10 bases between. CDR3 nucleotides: TGCAGTGCTAGAGGTCTTCACGGAGATACGCAGTATTTT. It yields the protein CSARGLHGDTQYF.

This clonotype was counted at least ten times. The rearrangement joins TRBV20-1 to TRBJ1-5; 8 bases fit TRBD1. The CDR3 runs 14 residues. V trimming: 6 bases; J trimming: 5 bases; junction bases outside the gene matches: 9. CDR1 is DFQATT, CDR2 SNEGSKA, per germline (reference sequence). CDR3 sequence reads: CSAPRGQGDQPQHF. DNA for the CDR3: TGCAGTGCCCCTCGCGGACAGGGAGATCAGCCCCAGCATTTT.

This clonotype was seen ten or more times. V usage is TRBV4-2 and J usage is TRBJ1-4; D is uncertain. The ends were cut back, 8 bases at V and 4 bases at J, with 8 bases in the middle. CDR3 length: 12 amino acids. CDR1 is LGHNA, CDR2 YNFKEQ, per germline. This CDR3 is CASQIGNEKLFF. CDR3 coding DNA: TGTGCCAGCCAGATTGGTAATGAAAAACTGTTTTTT.

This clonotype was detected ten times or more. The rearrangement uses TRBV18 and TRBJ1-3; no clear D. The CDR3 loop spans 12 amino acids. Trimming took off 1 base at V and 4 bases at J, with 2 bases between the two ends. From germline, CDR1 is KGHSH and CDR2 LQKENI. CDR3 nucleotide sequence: TGTGCCAGCTCACCACTGGGAAACACCATATATTTT. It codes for CASSPLGNTIYF.

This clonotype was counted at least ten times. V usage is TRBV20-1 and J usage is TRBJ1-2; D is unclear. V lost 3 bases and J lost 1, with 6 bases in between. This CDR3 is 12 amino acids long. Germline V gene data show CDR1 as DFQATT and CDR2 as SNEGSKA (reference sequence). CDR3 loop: CSARTVNYGYTF. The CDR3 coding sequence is TGCAGTGCTAGGACCGTTAACTATGGCTACACCTTC.

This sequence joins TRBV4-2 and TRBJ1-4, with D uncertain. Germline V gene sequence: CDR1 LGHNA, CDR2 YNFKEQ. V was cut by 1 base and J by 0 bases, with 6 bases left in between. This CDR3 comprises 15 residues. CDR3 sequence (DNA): TGTGCCAGCAGCCAAGGGCAAGCAACTAATGAAAAACTGTTTTTT. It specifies CASSQGQATNEKLFF.

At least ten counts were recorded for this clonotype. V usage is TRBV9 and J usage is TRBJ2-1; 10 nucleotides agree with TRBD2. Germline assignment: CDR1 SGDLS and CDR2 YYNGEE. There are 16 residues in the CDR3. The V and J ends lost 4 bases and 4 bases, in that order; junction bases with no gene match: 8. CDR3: CASSTSGTSEYNEQFF. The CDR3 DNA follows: TGTGCCAGCAGCACCTCCGGGACTAGCGAATACAATGAGCAGTTCTTC.

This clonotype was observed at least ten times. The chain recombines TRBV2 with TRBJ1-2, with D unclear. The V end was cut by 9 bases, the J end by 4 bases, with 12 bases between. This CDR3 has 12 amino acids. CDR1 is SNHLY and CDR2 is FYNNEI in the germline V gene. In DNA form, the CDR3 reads TGTGCCAGTGTCGCGGCAGCCTATGGCTACACCTTC. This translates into CASVAAAYGYTF. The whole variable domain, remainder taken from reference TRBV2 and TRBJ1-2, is EPEVTQTPSHQVTQMGQEVILRCVPISNHLYFYWYRQILGQKVEFLVSFYNNEISEKSEIFDDQFSVERPDGSNFTLKIRSTKLEDSAMYFCASVAAAYGYTFGSGTRLTVV.

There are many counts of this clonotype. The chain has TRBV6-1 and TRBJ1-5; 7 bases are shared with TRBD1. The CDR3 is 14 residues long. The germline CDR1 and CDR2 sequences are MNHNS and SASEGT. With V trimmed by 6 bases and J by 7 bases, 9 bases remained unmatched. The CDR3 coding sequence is TGTGCCAGCAGCAACAGGGGACACGGACAGCCCCAGCATTTT. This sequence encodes CASSNRGHGQPQHF.

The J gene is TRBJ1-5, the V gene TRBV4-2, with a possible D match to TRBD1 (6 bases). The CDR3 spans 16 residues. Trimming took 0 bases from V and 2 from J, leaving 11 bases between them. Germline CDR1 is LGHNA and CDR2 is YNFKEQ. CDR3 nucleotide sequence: TGTGCCAGCAGCCAAGATTCGGACAGTCGCAATCAGCCCCAGCATTTT. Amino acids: CASSQDSDSRNQPQHF.

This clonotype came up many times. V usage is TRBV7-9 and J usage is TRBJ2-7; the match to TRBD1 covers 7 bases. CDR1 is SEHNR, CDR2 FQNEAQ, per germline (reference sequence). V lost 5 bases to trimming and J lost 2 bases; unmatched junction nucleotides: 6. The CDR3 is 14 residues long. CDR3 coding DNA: TGTGCCAGCAGCGCGACAGGGATGACCTACGAGCAGTACTTC. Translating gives CASSATGMTYEQYF.

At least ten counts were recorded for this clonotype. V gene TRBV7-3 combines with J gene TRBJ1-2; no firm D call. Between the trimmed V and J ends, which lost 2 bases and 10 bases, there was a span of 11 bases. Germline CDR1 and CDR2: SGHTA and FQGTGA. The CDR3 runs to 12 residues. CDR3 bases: TGTGCCAGCAGCTTACATGGAGCGGCCTACACCTTC. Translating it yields CASSLHGAAYTF.

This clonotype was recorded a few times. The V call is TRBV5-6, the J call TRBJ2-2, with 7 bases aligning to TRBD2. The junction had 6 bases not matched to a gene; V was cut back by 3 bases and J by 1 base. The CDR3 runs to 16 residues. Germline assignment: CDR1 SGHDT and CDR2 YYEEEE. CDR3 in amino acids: CASSWEPSGNTGELFF. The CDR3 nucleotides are TGTGCCAGCAGCTGGGAACCTAGCGGGAACACCGGGGAGCTGTTTTTT.

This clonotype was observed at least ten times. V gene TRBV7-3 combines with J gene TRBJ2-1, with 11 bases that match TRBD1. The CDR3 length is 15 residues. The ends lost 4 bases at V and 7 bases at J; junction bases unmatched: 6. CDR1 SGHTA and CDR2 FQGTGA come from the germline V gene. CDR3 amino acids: CASSSPGQGGNEQFF. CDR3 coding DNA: TGTGCCAGCAGCTCTCCGGGACAGGGGGGGAATGAGCAGTTCTTC.

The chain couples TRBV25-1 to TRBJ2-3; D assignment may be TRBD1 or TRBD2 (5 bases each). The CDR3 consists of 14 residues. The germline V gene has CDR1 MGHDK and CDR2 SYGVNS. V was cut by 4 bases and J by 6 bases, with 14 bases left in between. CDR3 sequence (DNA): TGTGCCAGCAGTGTCGGGACCGCTGGGGATACGCAGTATTTT. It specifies CASSVGTAGDTQYF.

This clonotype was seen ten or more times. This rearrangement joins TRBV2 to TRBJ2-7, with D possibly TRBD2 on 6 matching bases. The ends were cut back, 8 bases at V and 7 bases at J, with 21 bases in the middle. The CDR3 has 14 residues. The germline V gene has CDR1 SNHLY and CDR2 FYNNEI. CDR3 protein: CASFPVTLAGEQYF. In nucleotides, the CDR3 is TGTGCCAGCTTCCCGGTCACTCTTGCGGGAGAGCAGTACTTC.

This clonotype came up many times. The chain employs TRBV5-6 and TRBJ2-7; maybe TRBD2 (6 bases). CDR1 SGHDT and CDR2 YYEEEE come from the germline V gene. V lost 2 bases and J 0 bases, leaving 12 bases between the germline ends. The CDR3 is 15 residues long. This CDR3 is CASSFPGTLSYEQYF. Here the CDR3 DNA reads TGTGCCAGCAGCTTTCCCGGGACTCTCTCCTACGAGCAGTACTTC. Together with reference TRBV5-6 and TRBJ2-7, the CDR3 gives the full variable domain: DAGVTQSPTHLIKTRGQQVTLRCSPKSGHDTVSWYQQALGQGPQFIFQYYEEEERQRGNFPDRFSGHQFPNYSSELNVNALLLGDSALYLCASSFPGTLSYEQYFGPGTRLTVT.

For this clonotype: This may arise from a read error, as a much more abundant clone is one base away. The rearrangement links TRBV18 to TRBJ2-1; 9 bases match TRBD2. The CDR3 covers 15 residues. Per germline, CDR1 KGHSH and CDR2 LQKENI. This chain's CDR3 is CTSSPPSGGYNEQFF. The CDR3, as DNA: TGTACCAGCTCACCACCGAGCGGGGGGTACAATGAGCAGTTCTTC.

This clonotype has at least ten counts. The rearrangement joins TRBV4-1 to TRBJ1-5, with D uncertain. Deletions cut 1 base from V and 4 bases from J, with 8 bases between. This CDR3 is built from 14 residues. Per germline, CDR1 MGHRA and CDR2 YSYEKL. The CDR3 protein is CASSQAGVNQPQHF. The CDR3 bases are TGCGCCAGCAGCCAAGCGGGTGTGAATCAGCCCCAGCATTTT.

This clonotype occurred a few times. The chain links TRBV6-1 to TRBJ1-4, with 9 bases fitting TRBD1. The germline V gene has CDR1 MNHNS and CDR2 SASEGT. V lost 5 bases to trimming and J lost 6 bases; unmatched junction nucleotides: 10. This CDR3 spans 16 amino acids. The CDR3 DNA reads TGTGCCAGCAGTTCGGGGACAGGGTCGAGTTATGAAAAACTGTTTTTT. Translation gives CASSSGTGSSYEKLFF.

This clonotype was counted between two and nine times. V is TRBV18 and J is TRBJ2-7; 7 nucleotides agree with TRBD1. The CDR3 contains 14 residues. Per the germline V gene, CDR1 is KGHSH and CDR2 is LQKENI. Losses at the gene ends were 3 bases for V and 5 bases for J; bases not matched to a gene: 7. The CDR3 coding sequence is TGTGCCAGCTCACCTATTGACAGGGCCGACGAGCAGTACTTC. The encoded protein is CASSPIDRADEQYF.

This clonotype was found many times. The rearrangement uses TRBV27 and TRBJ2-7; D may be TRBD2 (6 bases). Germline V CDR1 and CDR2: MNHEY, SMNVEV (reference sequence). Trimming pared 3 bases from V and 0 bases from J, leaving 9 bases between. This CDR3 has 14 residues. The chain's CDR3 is CASSLGEASYEQYF. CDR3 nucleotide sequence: TGTGCCAGCAGTTTGGGGGAGGCCTCCTACGAGCAGTACTTC.

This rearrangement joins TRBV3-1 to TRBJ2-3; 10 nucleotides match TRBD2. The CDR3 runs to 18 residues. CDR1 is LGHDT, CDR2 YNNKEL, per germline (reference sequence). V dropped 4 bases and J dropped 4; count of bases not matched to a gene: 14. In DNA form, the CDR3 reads TGTGCCAGCAGCCGTAGTCCTACGGCCAGCGGGGGGGCAGATACGCAGTATTTT. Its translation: CASSRSPTASGGADTQYF.

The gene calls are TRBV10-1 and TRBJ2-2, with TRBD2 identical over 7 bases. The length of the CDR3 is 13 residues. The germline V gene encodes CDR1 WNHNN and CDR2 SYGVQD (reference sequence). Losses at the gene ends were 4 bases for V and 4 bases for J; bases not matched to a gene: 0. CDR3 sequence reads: CASSASGTGELFF. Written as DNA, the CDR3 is TGCGCCAGCAGTGCTAGCGGCACCGGGGAGCTGTTTTTT.

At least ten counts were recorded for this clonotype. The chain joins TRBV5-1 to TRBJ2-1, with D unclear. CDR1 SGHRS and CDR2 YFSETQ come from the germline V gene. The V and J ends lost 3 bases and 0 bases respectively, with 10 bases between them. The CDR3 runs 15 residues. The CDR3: CASSYPQSSYNEQFF. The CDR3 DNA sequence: TGCGCCAGCAGCTACCCCCAGAGCTCCTACAATGAGCAGTTCTTC.

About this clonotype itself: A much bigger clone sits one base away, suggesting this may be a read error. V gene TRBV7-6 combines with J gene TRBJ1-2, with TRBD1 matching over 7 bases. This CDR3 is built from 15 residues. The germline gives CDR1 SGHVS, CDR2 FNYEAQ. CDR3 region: CVSSLTPGGFYGYTF. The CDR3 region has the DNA TGTGTCAGCAGCTTAACTCCAGGGGGGTTCTATGGCTACACCTTC. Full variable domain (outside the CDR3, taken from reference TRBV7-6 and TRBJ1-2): GAGVSQSPRYKVTKRGQDVALRCDPISGHVSLYWYRQALGQGPEFLTYFNYEAQQDKSGLPNDRFSAERPEGSISTLTIQRTEQRDSAMYRCVSSLTPGGFYGYTFGSGTRLTVV.

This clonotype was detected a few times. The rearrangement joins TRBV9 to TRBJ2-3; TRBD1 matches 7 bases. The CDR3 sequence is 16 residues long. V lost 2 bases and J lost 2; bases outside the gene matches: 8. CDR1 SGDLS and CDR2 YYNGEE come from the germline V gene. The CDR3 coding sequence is TGTGCCAGCAGCGTTAACACGGGACAGCCCACAGATACGCAGTATTTT. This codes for CASSVNTGQPTDTQYF.

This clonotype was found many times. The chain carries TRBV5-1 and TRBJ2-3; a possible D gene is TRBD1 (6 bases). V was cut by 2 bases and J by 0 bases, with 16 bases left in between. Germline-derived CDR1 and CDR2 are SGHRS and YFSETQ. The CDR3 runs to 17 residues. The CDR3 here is CASSFHRQEHSTDTQYF. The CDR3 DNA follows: TGCGCCAGCAGCTTTCACCGACAGGAGCATAGCACAGATACGCAGTATTTT. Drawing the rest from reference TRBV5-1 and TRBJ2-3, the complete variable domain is KAGVTQTPRYLIKTRGQQVTLSCSPISGHRSVSWYQQTPGQGLQFLFEYFSETQRNKGNFPGRFSGRQFSNSRSEMNVSTLELGDSALYLCASSFHRQEHSTDTQYFGPGTRLTVL.

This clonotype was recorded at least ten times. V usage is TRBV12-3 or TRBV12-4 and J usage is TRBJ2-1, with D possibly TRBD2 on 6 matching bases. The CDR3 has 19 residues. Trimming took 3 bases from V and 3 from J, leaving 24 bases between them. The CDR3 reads CASSFNPRFGGTRYNEQFF. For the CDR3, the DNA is TGTGCCAGCAGTTTTAACCCAAGGTTCGGCGGGACTCGCTACAATGAGCAGTTCTTC.

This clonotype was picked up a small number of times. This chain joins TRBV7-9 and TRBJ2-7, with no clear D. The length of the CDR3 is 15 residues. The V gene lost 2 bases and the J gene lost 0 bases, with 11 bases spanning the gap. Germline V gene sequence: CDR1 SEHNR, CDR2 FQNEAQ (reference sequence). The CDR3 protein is CASSLPQESSYEQYF. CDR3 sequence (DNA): TGTGCCAGCAGCTTACCCCAGGAGAGCTCCTACGAGCAGTACTTC.

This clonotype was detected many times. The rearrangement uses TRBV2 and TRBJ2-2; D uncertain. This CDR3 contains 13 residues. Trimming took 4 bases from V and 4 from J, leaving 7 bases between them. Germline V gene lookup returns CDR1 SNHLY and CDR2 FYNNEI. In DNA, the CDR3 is TGTGCCAGCAGTGCGGGTTTCACCGGGGAGCTGTTTTTT. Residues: CASSAGFTGELFF.